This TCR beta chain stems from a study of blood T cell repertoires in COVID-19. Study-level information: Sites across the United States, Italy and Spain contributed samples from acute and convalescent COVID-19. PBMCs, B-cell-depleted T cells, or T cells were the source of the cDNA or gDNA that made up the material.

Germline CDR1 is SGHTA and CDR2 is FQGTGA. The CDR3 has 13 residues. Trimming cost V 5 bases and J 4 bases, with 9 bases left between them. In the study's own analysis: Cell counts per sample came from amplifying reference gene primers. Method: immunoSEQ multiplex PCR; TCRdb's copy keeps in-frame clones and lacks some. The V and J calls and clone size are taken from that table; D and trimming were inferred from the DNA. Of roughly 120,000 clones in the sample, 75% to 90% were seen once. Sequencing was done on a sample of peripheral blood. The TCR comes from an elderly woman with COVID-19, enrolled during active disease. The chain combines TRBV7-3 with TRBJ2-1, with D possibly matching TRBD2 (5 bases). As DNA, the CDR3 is TGTGCCAGCAGCCGCGGACTTTACAATGAGCAGTTCTTC. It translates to CASSRGLYNEQFF.